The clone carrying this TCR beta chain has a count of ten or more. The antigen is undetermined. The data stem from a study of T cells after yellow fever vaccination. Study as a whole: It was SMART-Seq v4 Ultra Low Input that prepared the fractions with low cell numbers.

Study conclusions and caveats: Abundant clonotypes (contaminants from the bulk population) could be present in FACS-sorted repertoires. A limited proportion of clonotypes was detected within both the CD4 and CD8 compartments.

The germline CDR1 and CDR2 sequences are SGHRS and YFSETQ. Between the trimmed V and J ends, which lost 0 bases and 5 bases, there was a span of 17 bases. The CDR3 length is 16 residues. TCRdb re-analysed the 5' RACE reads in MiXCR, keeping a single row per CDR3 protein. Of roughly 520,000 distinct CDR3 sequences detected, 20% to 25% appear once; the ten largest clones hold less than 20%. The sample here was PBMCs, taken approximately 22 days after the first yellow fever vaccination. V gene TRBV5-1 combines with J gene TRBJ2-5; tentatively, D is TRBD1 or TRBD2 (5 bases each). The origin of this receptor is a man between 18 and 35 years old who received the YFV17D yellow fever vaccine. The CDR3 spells CASSLADTSSGETQYF. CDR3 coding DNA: TGCGCCAGCAGCTTGGCGGACACCTCCTCGGGGGAGACCCAGTACTTC.